The 12 T cell receptor beta chains given below trace back to one sample, sequenced in a study of blood T cell repertoires in COVID-19. TCRdb's copy holds only in-frame clones and misses some; the assay was immunoSEQ multiplex PCR. This table has roughly 380,000 clones, approximately 89% appearing once. The specimen was peripheral blood. The receptor source for this set is a woman in her thirties or forties with COVID-19, enrolled during active disease.

The chain combines TRBV5-1 with TRBJ2-3, with D perhaps TRBD1 (5 bases). Germline V CDR1 and CDR2: SGHRS, YFSETQ. The CDR3 is made up of 15 amino acids. Trimming pared 0 bases from V and 5 bases from J, leaving 13 bases between. CDR3 bases: TGCGCCAGCAGCTTGGAGGGGCCATGGGGAGATACGCAGTATTTT. Amino acid sequence: CASSLEGPWGDTQYF.

The chain has TRBV6-2 or TRBV6-3 and TRBJ1-5; possibly TRBD1 for D (5 bases). V gave up 0 bases and J gave up 9 bases, with 12 bases separating them. This CDR3 spans 14 amino acids. Germline V lookup: CDR1 MNHEY, CDR2 SVGEGT. The CDR3 loop is CASSYSSGGGPQHF. The CDR3, as DNA: TGTGCCAGCAGTTACTCTTCGGGGGGTGGGCCCCAGCATTTT.

This chain links TRBV29-1 with TRBJ1-5; the D gene is possibly TRBD1 (5 bases). The V end lost 4 bases, the J end lost 1 base, and 8 bases lay between the germline ends. This CDR3 is built from 13 residues. Germline CDR1 SQVTM, CDR2 ANQGSEA. CDR3 sequence (DNA): TGCAGCGTTGGGCAGGGAAGCAATCAGCCCCAGCATTTT. Amino acid sequence: CSVGQGSNQPQHF.

This rearrangement joins TRBV10-3 to TRBJ1-2, with TRBD1 as a possible D gene (5 bases). The CDR3 runs to 13 residues. V lost 2 bases and J 2 bases, leaving 6 bases between the germline ends. Germline-derived CDR1 and CDR2 are ENHRY and SYGVKD. This chain's CDR3 is CAISEKGNYGYTF. The CDR3, as DNA: TGTGCCATCAGTGAGAAGGGGAACTATGGCTACACCTTC.

J is TRBJ2-1 and V is TRBV7-9; 9 positions agree with TRBD2. Germline assignment: CDR1 SEHNR and CDR2 FQNEAQ (reference sequence). Losses at the gene ends were 4 bases for V and 2 bases for J; bases not matched to a gene: 15. The CDR3 has 19 residues. The CDR3 loop is CASSSSHSGLAIPYNEQFF. CDR3 nucleotides: TGTGCCAGCAGCTCCTCACACTCGGGACTAGCCATCCCCTACAATGAGCAGTTCTTC.

This clone has just one count. The CDR3 region has the DNA TGTGCCAGCAGTTTAGAACCAACGGATATCAGGGATGAGGCAGACACCGGGGAGCTGTTTTTT. Protein: CASSLEPTDIRDEADTGELFF. The chain has TRBV27 and TRBJ2-2; D may be TRBD1 (5 bases). Trimming took 2 bases from V and 3 from J, leaving 28 bases between them. The germline V gene encodes CDR1 MNHEY and CDR2 SMNVEV (reference sequence). This CDR3 has 21 amino acids.

J is TRBJ2-7 and V is TRBV25-1; D gene unclear. This CDR3 has 10 residues. Trimming shortened V by 2 bases and J by 12 bases, and 8 bases separated the two germline ends. Germline V gives CDR1 MGHDK, CDR2 SYGVNS. The chain's CDR3 is CASSELLWYF. In DNA, the CDR3 is TGTGCCAGCAGTGAACTTTTATGGTACTTC.

J is TRBJ2-7 and V is TRBV18, with a weak D call TRBD1 (5 bases). V lost 1 base and J lost 0, with 10 bases in between. This CDR3 spans 15 amino acids. Per the germline V gene, CDR1 is KGHSH and CDR2 is LQKENI. The CDR3 loop is CASSPRWQGSYEQYF. CDR3 in DNA: TGTGCCAGCTCACCACGGTGGCAGGGCTCCTACGAGCAGTACTTC.

The genes are TRBV29-1 and TRBJ1-2; D unresolved. With 3 bases removed from V and 6 bases from J, the gap between germline ends came to 11 bases. Per the germline V gene, CDR1 is SQVTM and CDR2 is ANQGSEA. CDR3 length: 12 amino acids. The CDR3 bases are TGCAGCGTTGATCCCGGGAATGATGGCTACACCTTC. Protein product: CSVDPGNDGYTF.

V and J are TRBV2 and TRBJ1-6; no firm D call. The V end was cut by 5 bases, the J end by 0 bases, with 5 bases between. Germline CDR1 reads SNHLY; CDR2 reads FYNNEI. CDR3 length: 14 amino acids. The CDR3 sequence: CASSRSSYNSPLHF. In DNA form, the CDR3 reads TGTGCCAGCAGTCGGAGCTCCTATAATTCACCCCTCCACTTT.

The rearrangement links TRBV6-2 or TRBV6-3 to TRBJ2-7; TRBD1 agrees at 8 bases. The J segment lost 2 bases and the V segment lost 2 bases, leaving 5 bases of the junction unmatched. This CDR3 is 15 amino acids long. From germline, CDR1 is MNHEY and CDR2 SVGEGT. CDR3: CASSYPLDRAYEQYF. CDR3 nucleotide sequence: TGTGCCAGCAGTTACCCGTTGGACAGGGCCTACGAGCAGTACTTC.

The chain employs TRBV4-1 and TRBJ2-1; 7 bases map to TRBD2. Losses at the gene ends were 4 bases for V and 7 bases for J; bases not matched to a gene: 10. The CDR3 totals 15 residues. Germline lookup yields CDR1 MGHRA and CDR2 YSYEKL. The CDR3 DNA is TGCGCCAGCAGCCTAAGCGGGGCACTGGGGAATGAGCAGTTCTTC. Protein: CASSLSGALGNEQFF.